This T cell receptor beta chain was recovered during a study of long-term antiretroviral therapy in people with HIV. Overall study results and limits: It was observed that HIV repertoires exhibited narrower CDR3 length ranges than controls. Even long-term ART left TRB diversity below transplant donor controls, despite gains.

All participants with HIV were treated in the United States. Deletions cut 2 bases from V and 7 bases from J, with 6 bases between. Germline-derived CDR1 and CDR2 are GTSNPN and SVGIG (reference sequence). CDR3 size: 12 residues. Comments on this clone: Its antigen is unidentified.

It was version v3.0 of the immunoSEQ assay that was run at survey level. Produced via immunoSEQ multiplex PCR; TCRdb's table is partial and in-frame only. This table has about 35,000 clones, 85% to 95% appearing once. This chain connects TRBV30 to TRBJ1-6, with D unresolved. This material consisted of unsorted PBMCs, taken 4.1 years after starting antiretroviral therapy. The clonotype was recovered from a woman aged 45 to 65 with HIV. The CDR3 DNA reads TGTGCCTGGAGTACACCAAATTCACCCCTCCACTTT. Amino acid sequence: CAWSTPNSPLHF.